A single sample gave rise to the 26 T cell receptor beta chains below, sequenced in a study of Graves' ophthalmopathy and Graves' hyperthyroidism. Amplified TCR beta CDR3 regions were obtained using RNA transcripts as template. Scientists carried out first-round RT-PCR using HTBI primers and then a second-round multiplex PCR. Each CDR3 protein is one row after TCRdb ran MiXCR on the multiplex PCR reads. The sample includes 300,000 to 500,000 distinct CDR3 sequences, roughly 15% of them seen just once. The sample consisted of peripheral blood. These receptor sequences come from a woman aged 18-29 years with stable Graves' hyperthyroidism.

This clonotype has just a few counts. The rearrangement links TRBV9 to TRBJ1-2; D perhaps matches TRBD1 (5 bases). Trimming took 2 bases from V and 8 from J, leaving 13 bases between them. This CDR3 region has 13 residues. Germline values: CDR1 SGDLS, CDR2 YYNGEE. This CDR3 is CASSVGPAWGYTF. The CDR3 nucleotides are TGTGCCAGCAGCGTGGGGCCCGCCTGGGGCTACACCTTC.

This clonotype showed up just once. This chain uses TRBV30 with TRBJ1-1; D is unclear. Germline loops: CDR1 GTSNPN, CDR2 SVGIG (reference sequence). The CDR3 runs to 13 residues. The V and J ends lost 0 bases and 2 bases respectively, with 7 bases between them. The CDR3 DNA reads TGTGCCTGGAGTGTACGGGCCAACACTGAAGCTTTCTTT. Translating it yields CAWSVRANTEAFF.

This clonotype was seen at least ten times. V gene TRBV12-3 or TRBV12-4 combines with J gene TRBJ2-3; a weak D match, TRBD1 (6 bases). The CDR3 loop spans 14 amino acids. V lost 5 bases and J 2 bases, leaving 11 bases between the germline ends. CDR3 loop: CASSPGHITDTQYF. DNA for the CDR3: TGTGCCAGCAGTCCGGGACACATCACAGATACGCAGTATTTT.

This clonotype was seen many times. V gene TRBV11-2 combines with J gene TRBJ2-2, with 13 bases lining up with TRBD2. Germline CDR1 SGHAT, CDR2 FQNNGV. V gave up 1 base and J gave up 1 base; unmatched junction bases: 0. The CDR3 is 17 residues long. CDR3 residues: CASSLGLAGGNTGELFF. The CDR3 DNA reads as TGTGCCAGCAGCTTAGGACTAGCGGGGGGGAACACCGGGGAGCTGTTTTTT.

This clonotype was observed many times. This chain joins TRBV4-2 and TRBJ2-5; D might be TRBD2 (6 bases). CDR3 length equals 18 residues. The germline V gene has CDR1 LGHNA and CDR2 YNFKEQ. The germline V and J ends were trimmed by 3 bases and 0 bases, with 20 bases remaining between them. The CDR3 coding sequence is TGTGCCAGCAGCCACCGCGGGGATCGGGCTGAGTACCAAGAGACCCAGTACTTC. Translated: CASSHRGDRAEYQETQYF.

The sample holds many counts of this clonotype. V is TRBV6-5 and J is TRBJ2-4; maybe TRBD2 (5 bases). CDR1 is MNHEY, CDR2 SVGAGI, per germline. The CDR3 contains 15 residues. Trimming took off 2 bases at V and 1 base at J, with 9 bases between the two ends. The CDR3 protein is CASSYEGSAKNIQYF. DNA of the CDR3: TGTGCCAGCAGTTACGAGGGATCGGCCAAAAACATTCAGTACTTC.

The chain uses TRBV6-4 and TRBJ2-2, with 11 bases that match TRBD1. This CDR3 has 17 residues. V trimming: 2 bases; J trimming: 4 bases; junction bases outside the gene matches: 6. Germline V gene sequence: CDR1 MRHNA, CDR2 SNTAGT. CDR3 bases: TGTGCCAGCAGTGACCCCCGGGACAGGGGGATCACCGGGGAGCTGTTTTTT. Protein product: CASSDPRDRGITGELFF.

This clonotype was detected many times. The rearrangement joins TRBV11-2 to TRBJ2-5, with D possibly matching TRBD2 (5 bases). V lost 4 bases to trimming and J lost 5 bases, with 23 bases between them. This CDR3 is 17 amino acids long. Germline V gives CDR1 SGHAT, CDR2 FQNNGV. The chain's CDR3 is CASSSNRRMDGGETQYF. In DNA form, the CDR3 reads TGTGCCAGCAGCTCAAATCGCAGGATGGACGGCGGGGAGACCCAGTACTTC.

This clonotype was recorded at least ten times. V and J are TRBV18 and TRBJ2-2, with D uncertain. The ends were cut back, 1 base at V and 6 bases at J, with 6 bases in the middle. The CDR3 is 13 amino acids. Germline lookup yields CDR1 KGHSH and CDR2 LQKENI. CDR3 region: CASSPRSSGELFF. As DNA, the CDR3 is TGTGCCAGCTCACCACGAAGTTCCGGGGAGCTGTTTTTT.

In its sample, this clonotype was seen many times. The V call is TRBV6-5, the J call TRBJ1-1; tentatively, D is TRBD1 (5 bases). Per the germline V gene, CDR1 is MNHEY and CDR2 is SVGAGI. V was trimmed by 7 bases and J by 11 bases, leaving 17 bases between them. The CDR3 is 12 amino acids. The CDR3 nucleotides read TGTGCCAGCACCCAAGACCAGGGTCGGGCTTTCTTT. It is translated as CASTQDQGRAFF.

The chain combines TRBV12-3 or TRBV12-4 with TRBJ1-2; D remains unclear. CDR3 length: 15 residues. The V end lost 2 bases, the J end lost 1 base, and 11 bases lay between the germline ends. The CDR3 is CASSLYVWINYGYTF. The CDR3 nucleotides read TGTGCCAGCAGTTTATATGTTTGGATTAACTATGGCTACACCTTC.

This clonotype has at least ten counts. The chain combines TRBV7-2 with TRBJ1-3; D might be TRBD1 (6 bases). The CDR3 extends over 14 amino acids. Germline V gene sequence: CDR1 SGHTA, CDR2 FQGNSA. V gave up 2 bases and J gave up 6 bases, with 11 bases separating them. The CDR3 is CASSLHREANTIYF. The CDR3 region has the DNA TGTGCCAGCAGCTTACACAGGGAAGCAAACACCATATATTTT.

This clonotype was seen at least ten times. The chain uses TRBV20-1 and TRBJ2-5, with D possibly being TRBD2 (6 bases). V lost 0 bases to trimming and J lost 1 base, with 21 bases between them. Germline lookup yields CDR1 DFQATT and CDR2 SNEGSKA (reference sequence). The CDR3 is made up of 18 amino acids. The CDR3 DNA reads TGCAGTGCTAGAGATTTGGGGGGTCACAGACGCACCCAAGAGACCCAGTACTTC. Protein product: CSARDLGGHRRTQETQYF.

Turning to this clonotype: A much larger clone sits a single nucleotide away, making a read error possible. V is TRBV7-8 and J is TRBJ1-5; a possible D gene is TRBD1 (6 bases). Trimming took off 5 bases at V and 5 bases at J, with 25 bases between the two ends. This CDR3 region has 18 residues. Looked up from germline, CDR1 is SGHVS and CDR2 is FQNEAQ. The CDR3 sequence is CASSNLSPRTAADQPQHF. CDR3 DNA sequence: TGTGCCAGCAGCAATCTGTCACCTCGGACAGCCGCCGATCAGCCCCAGCATTTT.

This clonotype came up many times. The chain employs TRBV28 and TRBJ1-2, with 8 positions matching TRBD1. The germline V gene has CDR1 MDHEN and CDR2 SYDVKM. J lost 8 bases, V lost 6 bases, and 11 bases had no gene match. CDR3 length: 14 amino acids. CDR3 in amino acids: CASSLTRDRMGYTF. CDR3 DNA sequence: TGTGCCAGCAGCTTAACCCGGGACAGGATGGGCTACACCTTC.

This clonotype appeared many times. The J gene is TRBJ2-4, the V gene TRBV19, with D tentatively TRBD2 (7 bases). V was pared by 5 bases and J by 6 bases, with 14 bases between. There are 14 residues in the CDR3. Germline CDR1 reads LNHDA; CDR2 reads SQIVND (reference sequence). CDR3 bases: TGTGCCAGTAGTCCAGACGGGGGGCGAAACATTCAGTACTTC. It yields the protein CASSPDGGRNIQYF.

This clonotype was counted at least ten times. The chain joins TRBV2 to TRBJ1-1; no definite D call. The CDR3 covers 13 residues. CDR1 is SNHLY, CDR2 FYNNEI, per germline. V dropped 8 bases and J dropped 0 bases, with 10 bases sitting between them. CDR3 region: CASELRLNTEAFF. In DNA, the CDR3 is TGTGCCAGCGAACTCCGCTTGAACACTGAAGCTTTCTTT.

A word on this clonotype: It may be a read error: a sequence one base away is much more abundant. The rearrangement uses TRBV6-2 or TRBV6-3 and TRBJ1-2; weak D call: TRBD1 (6 bases). Germline assignment: CDR1 MNHEY and CDR2 SVGEGT. The V end lost 6 bases, the J end lost 3 bases, and 11 bases lay between the germline ends. CDR3 length: 13 residues. The CDR3 DNA follows: TGTGCCAGCAGATCACAGGGAGACTATGGCTACACCTTC. This translates into CASRSQGDYGYTF.

This clonotype was found many times. This chain links TRBV6-1 with TRBJ1-2; possible D gene TRBD1, 6 bases. CDR1 is MNHNS, CDR2 SASEGT, per germline. The CDR3 sequence is 14 residues long. The germline V and J ends were trimmed by 6 bases and 4 bases, with 15 bases remaining between them. CDR3 sequence: CASSRYTGFYGYTF. Here the CDR3 DNA reads TGTGCCAGCAGCCGATATACAGGGTTCTATGGCTACACCTTC.

The V and J genes are TRBV19 and TRBJ1-1; 7 nucleotides align to TRBD1. CDR1 and CDR2 (germline): LNHDA, SQIVND (reference sequence). The V segment lost 4 bases and the J segment 1 base; nucleotides outside the gene matches: 6. The CDR3 is 15 residues long. The CDR3 DNA follows: TGTGCCAGTAGTAACAGGGGAGGAAAGAACACTGAAGCTTTCTTT. It yields the protein CASSNRGGKNTEAFF.

In this sample, this clonotype turned up many times. The chain is built from TRBV11-2 and TRBJ2-7; D not certain. There are 12 residues in the CDR3. Per the germline V gene, CDR1 is SGHAT and CDR2 is FQNNGV. V lost 3 bases, J lost 7 bases, and 10 bases lay in between. CDR3 in amino acids: CASSLAGLEQYF. Here the CDR3 DNA reads TGTGCCAGCAGCTTGGCCGGTCTGGAGCAGTACTTC.

This clonotype has just a few counts. The chain combines TRBV11-2 with TRBJ1-5; 7 nucleotides line up with TRBD1. Germline CDR1 SGHAT, CDR2 FQNNGV. The CDR3 runs 15 residues. V was clipped by 5 bases and J by 0 bases; unmatched bases: 4. In DNA form, the CDR3 reads TGTGCCAGCAGCCGAGGGGGCCGTAGCAATCAGCCCCAGCATTTT. Translating it yields CASSRGGRSNQPQHF.

Regarding this clonotype: The germline gene is not matched at one end of the junction; a read error may be the cause. V usage is TRBV19 and J usage is TRBJ2-5, with 9 bases matching TRBD2. There are 15 residues in the CDR3. Germline-derived CDR1 and CDR2 are LNHDA and SQIVND (reference sequence). CDR3 sequence (DNA): TGTGCCAGTAGTATGGGGACTAGCCAGGTGGAGACCAAGTACTTC. It codes for CASSMGTSQVETKYF.

This clonotype was seen ten or more times. This sequence joins TRBV6-1 and TRBJ2-5, with D possibly TRBD2 on 6 matching bases. Per the germline V gene, CDR1 is MNHNS and CDR2 is SASEGT. The CDR3 length is 14 residues. V lost 8 bases, J lost 3 bases, and 16 bases lay in between. DNA for the CDR3: TGTGCCAGCGGAAAGGCGGGGAGAAAAGAGACCCAGTACTTC. This translates into CASGKAGRKETQYF.

This clonotype was seen repeatedly, ten times or more. This chain joins TRBV7-2 and TRBJ1-1, with 9 bases identical to TRBD1. There are 13 residues in the CDR3. The V gene's germline CDR1 is SGHTA and CDR2 FQGNSA. V lost 5 bases and J lost 9; bases outside the gene matches: 7. CDR3 region: CASSPRQGGKAFF. The CDR3 DNA sequence: TGTGCCAGCAGCCCAAGACAGGGGGGAAAAGCTTTCTTT.

This clonotype was detected only a few times. The chain employs TRBV4-2 and TRBJ1-1; D gene uncertain. Germline V gives CDR1 LGHNA, CDR2 YNFKEQ. V was cut by 1 base and J by 8 bases, with 11 bases left in between. This CDR3 has 13 amino acids. CDR3 sequence reads: CASSQAAEGEAFF. For the CDR3, the DNA is TGTGCCAGCAGCCAAGCGGCGGAGGGAGAAGCTTTCTTT.